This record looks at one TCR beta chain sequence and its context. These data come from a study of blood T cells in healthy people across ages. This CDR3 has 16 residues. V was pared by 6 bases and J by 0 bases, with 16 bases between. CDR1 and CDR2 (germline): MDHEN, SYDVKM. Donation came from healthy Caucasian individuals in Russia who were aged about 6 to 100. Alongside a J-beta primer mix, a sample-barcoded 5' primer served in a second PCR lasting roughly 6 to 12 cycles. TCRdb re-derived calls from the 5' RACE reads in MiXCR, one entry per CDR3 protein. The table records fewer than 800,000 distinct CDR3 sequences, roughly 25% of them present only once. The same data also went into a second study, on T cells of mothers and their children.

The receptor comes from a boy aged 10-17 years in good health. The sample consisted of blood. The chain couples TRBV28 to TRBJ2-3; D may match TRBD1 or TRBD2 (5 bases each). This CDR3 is CASSPLGPVSTDTQYF. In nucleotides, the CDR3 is TGTGCCAGCAGCCCTTTGGGACCGGTTAGCACAGATACGCAGTATTTT.